One T cell receptor beta chain is described in this entry. Its specificity is unknown. 60 Vbeta and 13 Jbeta primers were used in PCR. Repertoires were generated with immunoSEQ multiplex PCR, while TCRdb's copy carries only in-frame clones and drops some. The repertoire holds 140,000 or so clones, with roughly a tenth as singletons. The data originate from a study of cytomegalovirus exposure and HLA in healthy donors. Study-wide points: Most observed TCR sequences were rare, whereas some public TCRs were detected in many donors.

This CDR3 is 15 amino acids long. In germline, CDR1 is SGHDT, CDR2 YYEEEE. The V gene end was trimmed by 4 bases and the J gene end by 5 bases; junction bases not matched to a gene: 8. This TCR derives from a male donor in good health and CMV-seronegative. The sequenced sample consisted of PBMCs. The V and J genes are TRBV5-6 and TRBJ2-7; 11 nucleotides align to TRBD2. CDR3 loop: CASSPISGRADEQYF. The CDR3 coding sequence is TGTGCCAGCAGCCCTATTAGCGGGAGGGCGGACGAGCAGTACTTC. The complete variable domain, with remaining parts taken from reference TRBV5-6 and TRBJ2-7, reads DAGVTQSPTHLIKTRGQQVTLRCSPKSGHDTVSWYQQALGQGPQFIFQYYEEEERQRGNFPDRFSGHQFPNYSSELNVNALLLGDSALYLCASSPISGRADEQYFGPGTRLTVT.